The rows below give T cell receptor beta chains drawn from one sample of a study of blood T cell repertoires in COVID-19. The assay was immunoSEQ multiplex PCR, and TCRdb's table has in-frame clones only and misses some. The sample shows hundreds of thousands of clones, around 90% of them seen only once. The material sequenced was PBMCs or T cells enriched from blood (not recorded which). These receptors came from a woman aged 18-30 years with acute COVID-19. Both conserved end residues are part of each CDR3.

CDR3 protein	V gene	J gene
CASGNTGVLYGYTF	TRBV5-1	TRBJ1-2
CASSSGQWQQNTF	TRBV27	TRBJ1-2
CASSPGLVGGGNQPQHF	TRBV19	TRBJ1-5
CASSRAIPSGPLSYEQYF	TRBV7-8	TRBJ2-7
CASSSAGLAGNYNEQFF	TRBV28	TRBJ2-1
CASSAPSDNYNEQFF	TRBV9	TRBJ2-1
CASSLWTESSYNSPLHF	TRBV28	TRBJ1-6
CASSSWDYGTNPDTQYF	TRBV19	TRBJ2-3
CASSQVVGQGDGETQYF	TRBV4-2	TRBJ2-5
CASSDSMCPRTYSNQPQHF	TRBV6-4	TRBJ1-5